This T cell receptor beta chain is drawn from a study of blood T cell repertoires in COVID-19. Across the study: COVID-19 samples from acute and convalescent phases originated in the United States, Italy and Spain. PBMCs, B-cell-depleted T cells, or T cells provided the cDNA or gDNA that made up the material.

Trimming took 0 bases from V and 3 from J; bases not matched to a gene: 7. Germline lookup yields CDR1 SGDLS and CDR2 YYNGEE. This CDR3 is 18 amino acids long. Authors' analysis steps: From reference gene primer amplification, estimates of nucleated cell counts were derived. Measured with immunoSEQ multiplex PCR; TCRdb has only the in-frame clones, and not every one. V, J and clone size derive from that table, while D and trimming were established from the DNA sequence. Seen here are roughly 100,000 clones, roughly nine tenths observed once, and the top ten hold about 5.2%. The specimen was peripheral blood. The clonotype was recovered from a man aged 50-60 years with acute or convalescent COVID-19. The chain couples TRBV9 to TRBJ2-3; TRBD2 matches 13 bases. The chain's CDR3 is CASSVEGTGLAGTDTQYF. Written as DNA, the CDR3 is TGTGCCAGCAGCGTAGAGGGGACGGGACTAGCGGGGACAGATACGCAGTATTTT.